The 27 T cell receptor beta chains below were found in one sample sequenced in a study of T-cell reconstitution after alpha-beta-depleted transplantation in children. Unique molecular identifiers featured in how the TCRbeta library was prepared. TCRdb reprocessed the PCR reads with MiXCR, giving one entry per CDR3 protein. The sample carries about 310,000 distinct CDR3 sequences, around 20% recorded once. The source material was PBMCs, mostly from graft donor cells, sampled 180 days after TCRalphabeta/CD19-depleted stem cell transplant. All receptors derive from a male patient under 18 who had a stem cell transplant for acute lymphoblastic leukemia, so the T cells may come from the graft donor.

V and J are TRBV6-5 and TRBJ1-1, with D perhaps TRBD1 (5 bases). Germline loops: CDR1 MNHEY, CDR2 SVGAGI. V shed 2 bases and J shed 3 bases, with 16 bases lying between them. This CDR3 comprises 16 residues. The CDR3: CASSYARLAGDTEAFF. The CDR3 coding sequence is TGTGCCAGCAGTTACGCCCGTCTTGCGGGGGACACTGAAGCTTTCTTT.

This clonotype occurred a few times. V and J are TRBV4-2 and TRBJ2-3, with 11 nucleotides matching TRBD2. The CDR3 length is 18 residues. The trim removed 4 bases at V and 1 base at J, leaving 10 bases unmatched. Germline CDR1 is LGHNA and CDR2 is YNFKEQ. The CDR3 coding sequence is TGTGCCAGCAGCCTGAGATATAGCGGGAGGGCCGGCACAGATACGCAGTATTTT. As protein: CASSLRYSGRAGTDTQYF.

The table lists this clonotype with a few counts. The chain carries TRBV29-1 and TRBJ2-1; D is perhaps TRBD1 (5 bases). CDR3 length: 14 residues. The germline V and J ends were trimmed by 7 bases and 1 base, with 14 bases remaining between them. CDR1 is SQVTM, CDR2 ANQGSEA, per germline. The CDR3 nucleotides read TGCAGCGCTTGGTCCAGGGCTTCCTACAATGAGCAGTTCTTC. It specifies CSAWSRASYNEQFF.

This clonotype was found a few times. The J gene is TRBJ2-7, the V gene TRBV7-9; TRBD1 matches 10 bases. The ends lost 5 bases at V and 2 bases at J; junction bases unmatched: 6. This CDR3 region has 15 residues. CDR1 and CDR2 (germline): SEHNR, FQNEAQ (reference sequence). The CDR3 nucleotides read TGTGCCAGCAGCATTGGGGGGACAGGGGCCTACGAGCAGTACTTC. Encoded protein: CASSIGGTGAYEQYF.

The rearrangement joins TRBV5-1 to TRBJ2-7, with D hard to call. The CDR3 is 13 residues long. Trimming left V 0 bases short and J 3 bases short, with 7 bases between. Germline CDR1 and CDR2: SGHRS and YFSETQ. CDR3 nucleotide sequence: TGCGCCAGCAGCTTGGCCAGCTTCTACGAGCAGTACTTC. As protein: CASSLASFYEQYF.

In this sample, this clonotype turned up a few times. The chain is built from TRBV20-1 and TRBJ2-1; possible D gene TRBD2, 5 bases. V was trimmed by 3 bases and J by 10 bases, leaving 13 bases between them. CDR1 and CDR2 from the germline V gene are DFQATT and SNEGSKA (reference sequence). The CDR3 runs 12 residues. The CDR3 DNA reads TGCAGTGCTAGCCCCCCGGACTGGGAGCAGTTCTTC. Protein product: CSASPPDWEQFF.

This clonotype was counted a few times. The rearrangement uses TRBV24-1 and TRBJ1-2; weak D call: TRBD1 (6 bases). The CDR3 consists of 16 residues. Trimming shortened V by 0 bases and J by 4 bases, and 14 bases separated the two germline ends. The germline V gene has CDR1 KGHDR and CDR2 SFDVKD. The CDR3 here is CATSDLLPRGSYGYTF. The CDR3, as DNA: TGTGCCACCAGTGATTTGCTTCCCAGGGGCAGCTATGGCTACACCTTC.

Concerning this clonotype itself: At one end the junction does not follow the germline gene, possibly because of a read error. In DNA, the CDR3 is TGCTGTGCTAGAGATGGGGATTATAGGGGGGCGCTTAAAGAGCAGTACTTC. It encodes CCARDGDYRGALKEQYF. The gene calls are TRBV20-1 and TRBJ2-7; D may correspond to TRBD1 or TRBD2 (6 bases each). The CDR3 is 17 amino acids. CDR1 and CDR2 (germline): DFQATT, SNEGSKA (reference sequence).

V and J are TRBV6-6 and TRBJ1-4, with no clear D. This CDR3 region has 11 residues. CDR1 is MNHNY and CDR2 is SVGAGI in the germline V gene (reference sequence). V was trimmed by 5 bases and J by 5 bases, leaving 3 bases between them. For the CDR3, the DNA is TGTGCCAGCAGTCAGAATGAAAAACTGTTTTTT. It translates to CASSQNEKLFF.

In regard to this clonotype: Because the CDR3 is missing its conserved closing phenylalanine or tryptophan, this is likely a read error. The V gene is TRBV4-1, the J gene TRBJ2-7; 14 bases are a match to TRBD2. Germline-derived CDR1 and CDR2 are MGHRA and YSYEKL. V shed 4 bases, J shed 6 bases, and the junction held 2 bases outside the gene matches. The CDR3 length is 14 residues. The CDR3 region is CASSPGLAGAEQYS. The CDR3 DNA reads TGCGCCAGCAGCCCGGGACTAGCGGGAGCCGAGCAGTACTCC.

This clonotype was counted only a few times. The rearrangement joins TRBV5-1 to TRBJ2-2; D remains ambiguous. The CDR3 loop spans 13 amino acids. The V gene's germline CDR1 is SGHRS and CDR2 YFSETQ. The V and J ends lost 0 bases and 7 bases respectively, with 7 bases between them. The CDR3 is CASSLENLGELFF. The CDR3 nucleotides read TGCGCCAGCAGCTTGGAAAACCTCGGGGAGCTGTTTTTT.

The rearrangement links TRBV5-1 to TRBJ1-2; D gene ambiguous. Germline lookup yields CDR1 SGHRS and CDR2 YFSETQ. The V and J ends lost 2 bases and 2 bases respectively, with 7 bases between them. The CDR3 spans 13 residues. CDR3 bases: TGCGCCAGCAGCTTCGAAGGGAACTATGGCTACACCTTC. Amino acids: CASSFEGNYGYTF.

The rearrangement links TRBV20-1 to TRBJ2-3; TRBD1 is a possible D gene (5 bases). The germline V gene encodes CDR1 DFQATT and CDR2 SNEGSKA (reference sequence). This CDR3 region has 15 residues. Deletions cut 5 bases from V and 3 bases from J, with 18 bases between. Here the CDR3 DNA reads TGCAGTGCTGCTGGACACCCGAAGGGGACAGATACGCAGTATTTT. Translated: CSAAGHPKGTDTQYF.

This clonotype was recorded many times. The genes are TRBV5-1 and TRBJ2-1; possibly TRBD2 for D (6 bases). This CDR3 comprises 14 residues. The germline V and J ends were trimmed by 6 bases and 8 bases, with 18 bases remaining between them. The germline CDR1 and CDR2 sequences are SGHRS and YFSETQ. CDR3 sequence reads: CASNPGAPGDEQFF. DNA for the CDR3: TGCGCCAGCAACCCGGGTGCCCCGGGGGATGAGCAGTTCTTC.

To note about this clonotype: One end of the junction does not line up with germline, which may come from a read error. V is TRBV20-1 and J is TRBJ2-2, with 7 bases that match TRBD2. In germline, CDR1 is DFQATT, CDR2 SNEGSKA (reference sequence). This CDR3 spans 15 amino acids. The CDR3 bases are TGCAGTGTTAGAGCGGGACTCGCGAACACCGGGGAGCTGTTTTTT. Protein product: CSVRAGLANTGELFF.

The J gene is TRBJ2-3, the V gene TRBV13; maybe TRBD1 (6 bases). Germline CDR1 reads PRHDT; CDR2 reads FYEKMQ (reference sequence). Trimming cost V 2 bases and J 2 bases, with 11 bases left between them. The CDR3 consists of 15 residues. CDR3 bases: TGTGCCAGCAGCTTACACAGGGCAGTCACAGATACGCAGTATTTT. This encodes CASSLHRAVTDTQYF. The full variable domain, completed using reference TRBV13 and TRBJ2-3, is AAGVIQSPRHLIKEKRETATLKCYPIPRHDTVYWYQQGPGQDPQFLISFYEKMQSDKGSIPDRFSAQQFSDYHSELNMSSLELGDSALYFCASSLHRAVTDTQYFGPGTRLTVL.

The V gene is TRBV4-1, the J gene TRBJ2-7, with no clear D. The V gene's germline CDR1 is MGHRA and CDR2 YSYEKL. V was cut by 1 base and J by 3 bases, with 10 bases left in between. The CDR3 runs to 14 residues. CDR3 protein: CASSQAIGYYEQYF. Here the CDR3 DNA reads TGCGCCAGCAGCCAAGCGATCGGGTACTACGAGCAGTACTTC.

This clonotype has only one observation. J is TRBJ1-1 and V is TRBV7-9; 7 bases align to TRBD1. The CDR3 has 17 amino acids. Germline-derived CDR1 and CDR2 are SEHNR and FQNEAQ (reference sequence). V gave up 5 bases and J gave up 1 base; unmatched junction bases: 13. The CDR3 here is CASSTGKGGLGNTEAFF. In DNA form, the CDR3 reads TGTGCCAGCAGCACCGGGAAAGGGGGCTTAGGGAACACTGAAGCTTTCTTT.

This clonotype was observed a handful of times. This chain connects TRBV7-9 to TRBJ2-4; no reliable D call. The germline gives CDR1 SEHNR, CDR2 FQNEAQ (reference sequence). V shed 4 bases and J shed 0 bases, with 13 bases lying between them. CDR3 size: 16 residues. The CDR3 DNA reads TGTGCCAGCAGCTCACCAGGATTCCTAGCCAAAAACATTCAGTACTTC. This codes for CASSSPGFLAKNIQYF.

This rearrangement joins TRBV10-1 to TRBJ1-4, with 9 bases matching TRBD1. CDR1 is WNHNN, CDR2 SYGVQD, per germline (reference sequence). With V trimmed by 5 bases and J by 4 bases, 5 bases remained unmatched. The CDR3 length is 15 residues. CDR3 coding DNA: TGCGCCAGCAGTCCGGGACAGGGATTTAATGAAAAACTGTTTTTT. It translates to CASSPGQGFNEKLFF.

The V and J genes are TRBV7-9 and TRBJ2-3, with D unresolved. Germline loops: CDR1 SEHNR, CDR2 FQNEAQ (reference sequence). Trimming pared 5 bases from V and 3 bases from J, leaving 9 bases between. The CDR3 has 13 residues. This CDR3 reads CASSELRTDTQYF. Here the CDR3 DNA reads TGTGCCAGCAGCGAACTACGAACAGATACGCAGTATTTT.

J is TRBJ2-7 and V is TRBV5-1; TRBD2 matches at 9 bases. CDR1 is SGHRS and CDR2 is YFSETQ in the germline V gene. CDR3 length: 18 residues. The junction had 15 bases not matched to a gene; V was cut back by 2 bases and J by 3 bases. DNA of the CDR3: TGCGCCAGCAGCTTACCTCGCACAGGGACTAGCCATCGCTACGAGCAGTACTTC. Translating gives CASSLPRTGTSHRYEQYF.

There are a few counts of this clonotype. V is TRBV12-3 or TRBV12-4 and J is TRBJ2-3; unclear D gene. The CDR3 is made up of 15 amino acids. V gave up 4 bases and J gave up 0 bases, with 11 bases separating them. The CDR3 spells CASSSHGTSTDTQYF. The CDR3 DNA reads as TGTGCCAGCAGTTCACACGGAACTAGCACAGATACGCAGTATTTT.

This clonotype was seen a few times. CDR3 in DNA: TGTGCCAGCAGCGAGGGACGGTTGTCAGACTCTGGAAACACCATATATTTT. Encoded protein: CASSEGRLSDSGNTIYF. The gene calls are TRBV9 and TRBJ1-3, with D perhaps TRBD1 (5 bases). V was pared by 3 bases and J by 0 bases, with 16 bases between. CDR3 length: 17 amino acids. From germline, CDR1 is SGDLS and CDR2 YYNGEE.

CDR3: CASSRGSNEKLFF. The CDR3 DNA follows: TGTGCCAGTTCTCGGGGGTCTAATGAAAAACTGTTTTTT. The chain carries TRBV6-2 or TRBV6-3 and TRBJ1-4; D possibly corresponds to TRBD1 (5 bases). This CDR3 has 13 amino acids. V gave up 9 bases and J gave up 3 bases, with 11 bases separating them. The germline V gene has CDR1 MNHEY and CDR2 SVGEGT.

This clonotype came up a few times. V and J are TRBV28 and TRBJ1-6; no reliable D call. The CDR3 covers 12 residues. Germline V CDR1 and CDR2: MDHEN, SYDVKM. Trimming shortened V by 4 bases and J by 9 bases, and 7 bases separated the two germline ends. The CDR3 reads CASSSGVSPLHF. The CDR3, as DNA: TGTGCCAGCAGTTCTGGGGTTTCACCCCTCCACTTT.

This chain links TRBV9 with TRBJ1-1, with a possible D match to TRBD1 (6 bases). V lost 4 bases to trimming and J lost 0 bases, with 10 bases between them. CDR3 size: 14 residues. Germline assignment: CDR1 SGDLS and CDR2 YYNGEE. CDR3 DNA sequence: TGTGCCAGCAGCCAGGACAGCTTGAACACTGAAGCTTTCTTT. The encoded protein is CASSQDSLNTEAFF.